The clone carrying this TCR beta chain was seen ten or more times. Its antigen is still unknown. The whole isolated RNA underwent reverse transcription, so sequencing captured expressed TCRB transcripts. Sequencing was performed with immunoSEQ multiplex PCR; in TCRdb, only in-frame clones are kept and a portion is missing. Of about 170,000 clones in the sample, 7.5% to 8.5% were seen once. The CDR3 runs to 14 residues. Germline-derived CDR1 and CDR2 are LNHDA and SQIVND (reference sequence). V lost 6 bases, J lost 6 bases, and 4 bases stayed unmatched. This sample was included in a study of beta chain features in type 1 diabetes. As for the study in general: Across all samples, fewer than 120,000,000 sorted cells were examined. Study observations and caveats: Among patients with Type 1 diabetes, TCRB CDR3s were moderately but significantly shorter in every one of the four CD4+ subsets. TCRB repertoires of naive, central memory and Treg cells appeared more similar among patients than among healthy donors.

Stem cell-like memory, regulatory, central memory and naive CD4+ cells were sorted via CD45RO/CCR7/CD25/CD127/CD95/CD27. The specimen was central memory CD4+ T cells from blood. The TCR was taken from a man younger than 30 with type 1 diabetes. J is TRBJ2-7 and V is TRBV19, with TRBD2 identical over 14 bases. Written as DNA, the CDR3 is TGTGCCAGTAGGCCGGGACTAGCGGGAGCCGAGCAGTACTTC. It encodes CASRPGLAGAEQYF.